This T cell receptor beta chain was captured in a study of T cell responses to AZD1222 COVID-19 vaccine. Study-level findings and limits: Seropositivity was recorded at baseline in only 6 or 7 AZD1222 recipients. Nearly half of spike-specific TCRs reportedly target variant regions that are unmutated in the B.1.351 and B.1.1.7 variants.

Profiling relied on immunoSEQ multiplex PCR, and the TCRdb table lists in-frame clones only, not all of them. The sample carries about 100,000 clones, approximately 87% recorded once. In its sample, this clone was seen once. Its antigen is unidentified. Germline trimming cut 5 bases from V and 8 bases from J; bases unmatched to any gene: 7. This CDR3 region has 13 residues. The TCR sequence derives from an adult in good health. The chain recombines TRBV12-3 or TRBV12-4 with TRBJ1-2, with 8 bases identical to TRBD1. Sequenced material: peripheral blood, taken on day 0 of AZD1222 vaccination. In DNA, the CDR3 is TGTGCCAGCAGTCAAGACAGGGGTAAAGGCTACACCTTC. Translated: CASSQDRGKGYTF.